A selection of T cell receptor beta chains follows, all from one sample in a study of long-term antiretroviral therapy in people with HIV. Data came from immunoSEQ multiplex PCR; TCRdb stores just in-frame clones and leaves some out. The table records under 20,000 clones, around nine tenths of them present only once. The sample here was unsorted PBMCs, taken 0.5 years after starting antiretroviral therapy. All receptors come from a man in his forties with HIV. Both conserved end residues are part of each CDR3. D genes are given only for firm matches. Size is omitted from some rows. Given values are once, few, many or a class for expanded clones.

d_call clone_size j_call v_call cdr3_nt cdr3_aa
TRBD1 - TRBJ1-2 TRBV4-3 TGCGCCAGCAGCCAGGGACAGTTCGACTATGGCTACACCTTC CASSQGQFDYGYTF
TRBD2 - TRBJ2-7 TRBV27 TGTGCCAGCAGTTTAGGGACTAGCGGCTACGAGCAGTACTTC CASSLGTSGYEQYF
TRBD1 - TRBJ1-5 TRBV5-4 TGTGCCAGCAGCTCGCGAAAATCAGACAGGGTGTTCGGGCAGCCCCAGCATTTT CASSSRKSDRVFGQPQHF
- once TRBJ1-1 TRBV19 TGTGCCAGTAGCTCGGGACGCCGGAGGGGCTCTGAAGCTTTCTTT CASSSGRRRGSEAFF
- few TRBJ1-2 TRBV4-2 TGTGCCAGCAGCCAACTCAGTCAGGCTAACTATGGCTACACCTTC CASSQLSQANYGYTF
- - TRBJ1-2 TRBV28 TGTGCCAGCAGCCCACTAGGGTATGGCTACACCTTC CASSPLGYGYTF
- - TRBJ1-6 TRBV10-2 TGCGCCAGCAGTTCCGGCCAGTTGGATTCACCCCTCCACTTT CASSSGQLDSPLHF
- few TRBJ2-2 TRBV15 TGTGCCACCGCCTTTGGACACAACACCGGGGAGCTGTTTTTT CATAFGHNTGELFF
- - TRBJ1-1 TRBV27 TGTGCCAGCACCCCCGGGCAGAACACTGAAGCTTTCTTT CASTPGQNTEAFF
- once TRBJ1-1 TRBV27 TGTGCCAGCAGTTTAATGGCAGAGACTGAAGCTTTCTTT CASSLMAETEAFF
- - TRBJ2-7 TRBV27 TGTGCCAGCAGTTTAGGATTCGAGGGCCCCCCCTACGAGCAGTACTTC CASSLGFEGPPYEQYF
- - TRBJ1-2 TRBV7-3 TGTGCCAGCAGCACCCGCCGAGGGCCTAACTATGGCTACACCTTC CASSTRRGPNYGYTF
- few TRBJ2-1 TRBV7-2 TGTGCCAGCAGCTTAGACCCCACCTACAATGAGCAGTTCTTC CASSLDPTYNEQFF
- - TRBJ2-5 TRBV10-3 TGTGCCATCAGGGAGACCCAGTACTTC CAIRETQYF
- - TRBJ1-6 TRBV10-3 TGTGCCGGGGGGGAGTCCTATAATTCACCCCTCCACTTT CAGGESYNSPLHF
- - TRBJ1-4 TRBV15 TGTGCCACCAGCAGACTACCGACAGATTCTTCAACTAATGAAAAACTGTTTTTT CATSRLPTDSSTNEKLFF
TRBD1 - TRBJ2-5 TRBV5-4 TGTGCCAGCAGCTATCCGGGACAGGAAGAGACCCAGTACTTC CASSYPGQEETQYF
- once TRBJ2-2 TRBV7-3 TGTGCCAGCACCACCTCAGTAGCCGGGGAGCTGTTTTTT CASTTSVAGELFF
- - TRBJ2-3 TRBV19 TGTGCCAGTAGTAGCCGAATCACAGATACGCAGTATTTT CASSSRITDTQYF
TRBD1 - TRBJ2-2 TRBV7-9 TGTGCCAGCAGCCTGCGGTTGGGACAGACAATTCCCTACGGGGAGCTGTTTTTT CASSLRLGQTIPYGELFF
- - TRBJ2-5 TRBV10-3 TGTGCCACCCTAGGGAGCGGTGAGTTGGAGACCCAGTACTTC CATLGSGELETQYF
TRBD1 - TRBJ1-5 TRBV4-2 TGTGCCAGCAGCCCCGACCGGACAGGAGGATATCAGCCCCAGCATTTT CASSPDRTGGYQPQHF